This TCR beta chain is from a study of shared clonotypes between healthy human individuals. General study results and limits: All-four-donor shared clonotypes had higher generation probabilities than non-shared clonotypes did.

Libraries were prepared by immunoSEQ multiplex PCR; TCRdb keeps only in-frame clonotypes and omits some of them. Seen here are some 660,000 clones, around 73% observed once, and the top ten hold around 1.8%. By share, this clone ranks as medium-sized (0.01 to 0.1%). The target antigen is unknown. The CDR3 runs to 13 residues. Looked up from germline, CDR1 is MNHNY and CDR2 is SVGAGI (reference sequence). Between the trimmed V and J ends, which lost 5 bases and 8 bases, there was a span of 13 bases. The sequencing input was memory CD4+ T cells sorted from blood. Subset meaning: CD45RA-negative fraction. The rearrangement joins TRBV6-6 to TRBJ1-3; D gene unclear. The sequence was obtained from a woman aged 25 to 39 in good health. In nucleotides, the CDR3 is TGTGCCAGCAGTGGCCTTGGTATCGACACCATATATTTT. It is translated as CASSGLGIDTIYF.